This T cell receptor (beta chain) was recorded in a study of blood T cells in healthy people across ages. This clonotype was picked up a small number of times. The CDR3 spans 16 residues. Germline CDR1 LGHDT, CDR2 YNNKEL (reference sequence). V was cut by 2 bases and J by 3 bases, with 15 bases left in between. It was with a sample-barcoded 5' primer and a J-beta primer mix that a second PCR of about 7 to 12 cycles was run. Each CDR3 protein is one row after TCRdb ran MiXCR on the 5' RACE reads. The table has fewer than 900,000 distinct CDR3 sequences, around 36% seen once. This clonotype was obtained from a man aged 18 to 29 in good health. The sequenced material came from blood. The chain couples TRBV3-1 to TRBJ2-3; D might be TRBD2 (6 bases). CDR3 amino acids: CASSQKWSRGTDTQYF. The CDR3 DNA reads TGTGCCAGCAGCCAAAAGTGGAGCCGGGGGACAGATACGCAGTATTTT.